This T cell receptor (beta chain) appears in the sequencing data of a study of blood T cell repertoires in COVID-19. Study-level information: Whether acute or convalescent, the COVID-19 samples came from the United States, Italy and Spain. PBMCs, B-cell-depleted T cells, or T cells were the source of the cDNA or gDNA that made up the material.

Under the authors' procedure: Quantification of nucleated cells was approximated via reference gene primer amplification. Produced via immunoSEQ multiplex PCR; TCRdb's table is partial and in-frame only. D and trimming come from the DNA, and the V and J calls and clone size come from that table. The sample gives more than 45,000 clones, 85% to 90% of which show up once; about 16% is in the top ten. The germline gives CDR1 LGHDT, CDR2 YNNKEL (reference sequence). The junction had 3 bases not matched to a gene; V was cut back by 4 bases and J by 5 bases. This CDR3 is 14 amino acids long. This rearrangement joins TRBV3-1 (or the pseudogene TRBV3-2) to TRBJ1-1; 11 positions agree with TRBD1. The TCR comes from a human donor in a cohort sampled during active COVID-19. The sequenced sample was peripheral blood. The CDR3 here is CASSPRDRGTEAFF. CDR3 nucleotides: TGTGCCAGCAGCCCCCGGGACAGGGGGACTGAAGCTTTCTTT.